Sequencing of this T cell receptor beta chain was carried out in a study of cytomegalovirus exposure and HLA in healthy donors. The study's findings and limits: An observed cluster of highly shared sequence variants was recorded as a likely sequencing artifact. Three chains linked to CMV were shown in vitro to be specific for CMV antigens.

The germline gives CDR1 SQVTM, CDR2 ANQGSEA. This CDR3 contains 12 residues. Germline trimming cut 7 bases from V and 7 bases from J; bases unmatched to any gene: 4. The primer mix had 60 Vbeta and 13 Jbeta primers. Sequenced by immunoSEQ multiplex PCR; TCRdb stores in-frame clones only, minus some. This sample has approximately 75,000 clones, with roughly 74% found just once. A note on this clone: Antigen: not known.

The clonotype was recovered from a woman aged 55-69 years in good health and CMV-seropositive. V is TRBV29-1 and J is TRBJ2-1, with 10 bases lining up with TRBD1. The sequenced sample consisted of PBMCs. In nucleotides, the CDR3 is TGCAGCGCCTGGGACAGGGGAAATGAGCAGTTCTTC. Translated: CSAWDRGNEQFF.